This T cell receptor (beta chain) was retrieved from a study of blood T cell repertoires in COVID-19. Germline loops: CDR1 SGHDN, CDR2 FVKESK. Trimming cost V 2 bases and J 7 bases, with 17 bases left between them. The CDR3 extends over 16 amino acids. How the authors handled the data: Counts of nucleated cells, estimated from reference gene primer amplification, were obtained. Some clones are missing from TCRdb's copy, which holds only in-frame ones; the method was immunoSEQ multiplex PCR. V and J calls and clone size follow that table, whereas D and trimming were derived from the DNA. Of 60,000 to 70,000 clones listed, roughly 82% are singletons.

Material for sequencing was peripheral blood. The receptor was isolated from a man aged 60-69 years with acute or convalescent COVID-19. J is TRBJ2-2 and V is TRBV14; possibly TRBD1 for D (6 bases). CDR3: CASSQRSRGGIGELFF. CDR3 in DNA: TGTGCCAGCAGCCAAAGGTCCAGGGGCGGAATCGGGGAGCTGTTTTTT.